Below, 11 T cell receptor beta chains from the same sample are listed, as sequenced in a study of T-cell memory formation after mild COVID-19. In TCRdb, the 5' RACE reads were re-called with MiXCR into one record per CDR3 protein. Here the sample spans hundreds of thousands of distinct CDR3 sequences, around 14% being singletons. Material for sequencing was PBMCs or a T cell subset sorted from them (not recorded which). The receptors here all came from a man between 18 and 29 years old who had mild COVID-19 (a few samples of this study predate the infection). Cell type and time point are not known.

This clonotype was found a few times. The chain links TRBV29-1 to TRBJ2-7; TRBD2 might be the D (5 bases). The V end lost 1 base, the J end lost 6 bases, and 13 bases lay between the germline ends. The CDR3 has 13 residues. Germline-derived CDR1 and CDR2 are SQVTM and ANQGSEA. The CDR3 reads CSVEAGVGGEQYF. In DNA form, the CDR3 reads TGCAGCGTTGAAGCCGGGGTCGGCGGCGAGCAGTACTTC.

This clonotype was recorded only once. The V and J genes are TRBV20-1 and TRBJ2-2, with 7 bases that match TRBD1. V shed 1 base, J shed 5 bases, and the junction held 4 bases outside the gene matches. From germline, CDR1 is DFQATT and CDR2 SNEGSKA (reference sequence). The CDR3 loop spans 14 amino acids. CDR3 residues: CSARAGTETGELFF. The CDR3 DNA is TGCAGTGCTAGAGCCGGGACAGAAACCGGGGAGCTGTTTTTT.

The chain joins TRBV7-8 to TRBJ1-3; D is undetermined. With 0 bases removed from V and 0 bases from J, the gap between germline ends came to 12 bases. The CDR3 extends over 17 amino acids. Germline V CDR1 and CDR2: SGHVS, FQNEAQ. CDR3 in amino acids: CASSLAMNRISGNTIYF. In nucleotides, the CDR3 is TGTGCCAGCAGCTTAGCCATGAATCGGATCTCTGGAAACACCATATATTTT.

This clonotype was counted ten times or more. V usage is TRBV7-2 and J usage is TRBJ2-5; the match to TRBD2 covers 12 bases. This CDR3 spans 15 amino acids. Looked up from germline, CDR1 is SGHTA and CDR2 is FQGNSA. V trimming: 1 base; J trimming: 5 bases; junction bases outside the gene matches: 2. The CDR3 nucleotides are TGTGCCAGCAGCTTAGACGGGACTAGCGGGGAGACCCAGTACTTC. It is translated as CASSLDGTSGETQYF.

This clonotype was counted a few times. The chain couples TRBV7-2 to TRBJ1-6, with TRBD1 matching 8 bases. Germline V gives CDR1 SGHTA, CDR2 FQGNSA. This CDR3 contains 15 residues. Losses at the gene ends were 4 bases for V and 4 bases for J; bases not matched to a gene: 3. CDR3 sequence: CASSSGQGYNSPLHF. The CDR3 nucleotides read TGTGCCAGCAGCTCCGGACAGGGATATAATTCACCCCTCCACTTT.

Many counts were recorded for this clonotype. V and J are TRBV7-2 and TRBJ1-4; a weak D match, TRBD1 (5 bases). Trimming removed 6 bases from V and 3 bases from J, with 11 bases in between. Germline V lookup: CDR1 SGHTA, CDR2 FQGNSA. The CDR3 has 14 residues. DNA of the CDR3: TGTGCCAGCAGACCGGGGGGAGCTAATGAAAAACTGTTTTTT. The encoded protein is CASRPGGANEKLFF.

V gene TRBV12-3 or TRBV12-4 combines with J gene TRBJ1-6, with D unclear. The CDR3 length is 15 residues. V was trimmed by 5 bases and J by 3 bases, leaving 11 bases between them. CDR3 sequence (DNA): TGTGCCAGCAGTCCGAGGGCGGACTATAATTCACCCCTCCACTTT. Protein: CASSPRADYNSPLHF.

The gene calls are TRBV2 and TRBJ2-3, with 10 bases fitting TRBD1. This CDR3 has 14 residues. The trim removed 6 bases at V and 4 bases at J, leaving 4 bases unmatched. The germline V gene has CDR1 SNHLY and CDR2 FYNNEI. The CDR3 region is CASRDRGVPDTQYF. CDR3 nucleotide sequence: TGTGCCAGCAGGGACAGGGGGGTTCCAGATACGCAGTATTTT.

The chain has TRBV4-3 and TRBJ2-7; D possibly matches TRBD1 or TRBD2 (6 bases each). CDR1 is LGHNA and CDR2 is YSLEER in the germline V gene. V shed 3 bases and J shed 2 bases, with 17 bases lying between them. The CDR3 sequence is 16 residues long. The CDR3 coding sequence is TGCGCCAGCAGCCATTACCCGACAGGAGGGCCCTACGAGCAGTACTTC. Translated, it gives CASSHYPTGGPYEQYF.

V gene TRBV2 combines with J gene TRBJ2-7, with TRBD2 as a possible D gene (6 bases). Germline V gives CDR1 SNHLY, CDR2 FYNNEI. The CDR3 has 14 residues. V lost 8 bases, J lost 5 bases, and 19 bases lay in between. CDR3 in DNA: TGTGCCAGCTCGTCGGAGGGGTCATTGCACGAGCAGTACTTC. Protein: CASSSEGSLHEQYF.

V and J are TRBV20-1 and TRBJ2-4; no clear D gene. Trimming took 6 bases from V and 1 from J, leaving 13 bases between them. Germline CDR1 reads DFQATT; CDR2 reads SNEGSKA (reference sequence). CDR3 size: 14 residues. CDR3 sequence reads: CSARTQAAKNIQYF. The CDR3 DNA reads TGCAGTGCCCGAACCCAGGCGGCCAAAAACATTCAGTACTTC.